This T cell receptor (beta chain) was retrieved from a study of brain T cells in children with intractable seizures. Regarding the study as a whole: Patients' HCMV serostatus was unknown; virus specificity rests on CDR3 similarity alone.

Concerning this clone itself: What it binds is unknown.

Sequencing was performed with immunoSEQ multiplex PCR; in TCRdb, only in-frame clones are kept and a portion is missing. The table has 100,000 to 120,000 clones, 90% to 95% seen once. Germline CDR1 SGHVS, CDR2 FQNEAQ. Trimming took 3 bases from V and 4 from J, leaving 10 bases between them. This CDR3 region has 13 residues. The V call is TRBV7-8, the J call TRBJ2-7; D perhaps matches TRBD1 (5 bases). The TCR originated in a boy in the first two years of life with hemimegalencephaly and intractable seizures. The input for sequencing was peripheral blood, taken at surgery. This chain's CDR3 is CASSFWQGYEQYF. DNA for the CDR3: TGTGCCAGCAGCTTTTGGCAGGGTTACGAGCAGTACTTC. The whole variable domain, remainder taken from reference TRBV7-8 and TRBJ2-7, is GAGVSQSPRYKVAKRGQDVALRCDPISGHVSLFWYQQALGQGPEFLTYFQNEAQLDKSGLPSDRFFAERPEGSVSTLKIQRTQQEDSAVYLCASSFWQGYEQYFGPGTRLTVT.